The sequence of this T cell receptor (beta chain) was determined in a study of CD8+ T cells in alopecia areata. The overall study: Those patients who were treated received oral tofacitinib, which was given at 5 to 10 mg twice daily for moderate-to-severe alopecia areata.

Germline assignment: CDR1 SQVTM and CDR2 ANQGSEA. Trimming removed 4 bases from V and 5 bases from J, with 15 bases in between. The CDR3 has 13 amino acids. General observations from the study: Lesional tissue from the scalp (especially in alopecia totalis/universalis) showed higher clonality than normal scalp.

Extracted from the samples, RNA was reverse transcribed into cDNA to serve as the sequencing template. Sequencing was performed with immunoSEQ multiplex PCR; in TCRdb, only in-frame clones are kept and a portion is missing. Of about 150,000 clones in the sample, approximately 87% were seen once. Punch biopsies of lesional scalp, plus peripheral blood, were taken from alopecia areata patients. This clone was seen a few times. Its antigen is still unknown. The chain couples TRBV29-1 to TRBJ2-7; D unclear. The sequencing here drew on CD8+ T cells sorted from blood, taken at week 0. The sequence came from a human donor with alopecia areata. The CDR3 loop reads CSVASGSPHEQYF. The CDR3 bases are TGCAGCGTTGCGTCGGGCAGTCCACACGAGCAGTACTTC.